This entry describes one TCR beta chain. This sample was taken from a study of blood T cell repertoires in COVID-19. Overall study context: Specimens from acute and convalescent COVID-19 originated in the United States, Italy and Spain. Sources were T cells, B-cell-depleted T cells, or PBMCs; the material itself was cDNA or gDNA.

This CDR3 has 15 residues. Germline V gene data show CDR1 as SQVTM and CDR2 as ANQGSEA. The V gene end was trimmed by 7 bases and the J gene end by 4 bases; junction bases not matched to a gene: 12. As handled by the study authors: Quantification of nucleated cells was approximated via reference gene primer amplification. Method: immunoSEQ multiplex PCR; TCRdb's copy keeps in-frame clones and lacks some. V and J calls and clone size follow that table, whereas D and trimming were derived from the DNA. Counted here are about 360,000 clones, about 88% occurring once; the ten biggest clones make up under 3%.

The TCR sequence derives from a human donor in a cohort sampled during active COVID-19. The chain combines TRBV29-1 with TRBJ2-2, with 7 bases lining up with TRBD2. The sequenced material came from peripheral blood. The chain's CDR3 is CSATGTGGSTGELFF. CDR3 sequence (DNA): TGCAGCGCCACCGGGACCGGGGGGTCCACCGGGGAGCTGTTTTTT.